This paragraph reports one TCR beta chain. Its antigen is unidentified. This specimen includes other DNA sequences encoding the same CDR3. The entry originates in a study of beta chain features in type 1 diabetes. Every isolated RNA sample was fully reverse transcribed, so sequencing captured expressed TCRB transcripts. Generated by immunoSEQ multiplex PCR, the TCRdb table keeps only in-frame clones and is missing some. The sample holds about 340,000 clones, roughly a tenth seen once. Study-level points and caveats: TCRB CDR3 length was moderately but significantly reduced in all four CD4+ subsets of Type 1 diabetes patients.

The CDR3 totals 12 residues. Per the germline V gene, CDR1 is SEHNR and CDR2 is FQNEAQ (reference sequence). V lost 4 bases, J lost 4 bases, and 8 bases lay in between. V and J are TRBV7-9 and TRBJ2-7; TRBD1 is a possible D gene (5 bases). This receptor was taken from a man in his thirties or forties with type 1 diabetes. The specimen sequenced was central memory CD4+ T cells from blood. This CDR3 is CASSSQGYEQYF. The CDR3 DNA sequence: TGTGCCAGCAGCTCCCAGGGTTACGAGCAGTACTTC.